Each of the 25 T cell receptor beta chains below was sequenced from the same sample in a study of T cells in Graves' hyperthyroidism and ophthalmopathy. Amplification targeted TCR beta CDR3 regions from RNA transcripts. The HTBI primer set was used in a first-round RT-PCR of the TCR CDR3. MiXCR, run by TCRdb on the multiplex PCR reads, gives a single entry per CDR3 protein. The sample records hundreds of thousands of distinct CDR3 sequences, about 20% being singletons. The material sequenced was blood. The receptors here all came from a man aged 35-49 years with Graves' ophthalmopathy.

This clonotype was recorded at least ten times. This rearrangement joins TRBV28 to TRBJ1-2; tentatively, D is TRBD1 (5 bases). The CDR3 runs 14 residues. Germline CDR1 is MDHEN and CDR2 is SYDVKM. V was pared by 8 bases and J by 3 bases, with 16 bases between. CDR3 DNA sequence: TGTGCCAGCGGGGAAACAGGTTCTTACTATGGCTACACCTTC. This encodes CASGETGSYYGYTF.

This clonotype was counted at least ten times. The rearrangement joins TRBV27 to TRBJ2-3, with D uncertain. Per the germline V gene, CDR1 is MNHEY and CDR2 is SMNVEV (reference sequence). V was clipped by 4 bases and J by 0 bases, with 8 bases between them. The CDR3 extends over 14 amino acids. CDR3 DNA sequence: TGTGCCAGCAGTTCACTACCTAGCACAGATACGCAGTATTTT. Translated, it gives CASSSLPSTDTQYF.

Only a few counts were recorded for this clonotype. The chain employs TRBV5-6 and TRBJ2-1; D not resolved. V was pared by 1 base and J by 5 bases, with 10 bases between. Per the germline V gene, CDR1 is SGHDT and CDR2 is YYEEEE. The CDR3 loop spans 14 amino acids. The CDR3 coding sequence is TGTGCCAGCAGCTTGTACCTAGGGAACAATGAGCAGTTCTTC. Translated: CASSLYLGNNEQFF.

This clonotype was seen repeatedly, ten times or more. The chain couples TRBV28 to TRBJ2-3, with no clear D. Germline loops: CDR1 MDHEN, CDR2 SYDVKM. Trimming took off 4 bases at V and 1 base at J, with 12 bases between the two ends. The length of the CDR3 is 15 residues. CDR3 nucleotides: TGTGCCAGCAGTTCTCCTAGAAAGGGCACAGATACGCAGTATTTT. This gives the protein CASSSPRKGTDTQYF.

This clonotype was seen ten or more times. The chain carries TRBV5-6 and TRBJ2-3; D is undetermined. Germline-derived CDR1 and CDR2 are SGHDT and YYEEEE. V dropped 4 bases and J dropped 3 bases, with 9 bases sitting between them. This CDR3 spans 13 amino acids. CDR3 in DNA: TGTGCCAGCAGCAATTTTCAGACAGATACGCAGTATTTT. This encodes CASSNFQTDTQYF.

The chain links TRBV4-2 to TRBJ2-1; TRBD2 agrees at 10 bases. Germline values: CDR1 LGHNA, CDR2 YNFKEQ. The CDR3 is 16 residues long. With V trimmed by 3 bases and J by 5 bases, 7 bases remained unmatched. DNA for the CDR3: TGTGCCAGCAGCCATTCTAGCGGGAGACTGGACAATGAGCAGTTCTTC. This translates into CASSHSSGRLDNEQFF.

This clonotype came up many times. V gene TRBV30 combines with J gene TRBJ1-1; D is undetermined. The CDR3 consists of 11 residues. With 0 bases removed from V and 11 bases from J, the gap between germline ends came to 10 bases. Germline lookup yields CDR1 GTSNPN and CDR2 SVGIG (reference sequence). The CDR3 sequence is CAWSVGPRAFF. As DNA, the CDR3 is TGTGCCTGGAGTGTAGGACCCAGGGCTTTCTTT.

The chain uses TRBV2 and TRBJ2-7; 7 positions agree with TRBD2. The junction had 5 bases not matched to a gene; V was cut back by 6 bases and J by 0 bases. Germline V gene data show CDR1 as SNHLY and CDR2 as FYNNEI. The CDR3 is made up of 14 amino acids. The CDR3 loop is CASRPTSASYEQYF. CDR3 nucleotide sequence: TGTGCCAGCAGACCTACTAGCGCCTCCTACGAGCAGTACTTC.

The chain is built from TRBV28 and TRBJ2-5; 8 bases align to TRBD2. J gave up 4 bases and V 4 bases, and 8 bases lay outside the gene matches. CDR1 is MDHEN, CDR2 SYDVKM, per germline. The CDR3 extends over 15 amino acids. The CDR3 protein is CASSSGGEGGETQYF. The CDR3 region has the DNA TGTGCCAGCAGTTCCGGGGGGGAAGGGGGAGAGACCCAGTACTTC. The variable domain in full, completed from reference TRBV28 and TRBJ2-5, reads DVKVTQSSRYLVKRTGEKVFLECVQDMDHENMFWYRQDPGLGLRLIYFSYDVKMKEKGDIPEGYSVSREKKERFSLILESASTNQTSMYLCASSSGGEGGETQYFGPGTRLLVL.

Only a few counts were recorded for this clonotype. The chain employs TRBV6-5 and TRBJ1-3; D not resolved. The V and J ends lost 2 bases and 0 bases respectively, with 8 bases between them. Germline V gives CDR1 MNHEY, CDR2 SVGAGI. This CDR3 is 15 amino acids long. The CDR3 DNA follows: TGTGCCAGCAGTTACGAGGGAATCTCTGGAAACACCATATATTTT. This sequence encodes CASSYEGISGNTIYF.

This clonotype occurred a few times. This sequence joins TRBV10-3 and TRBJ1-1; the D gene is possibly TRBD1 (6 bases). The CDR3 covers 13 residues. V lost 8 bases, J lost 3 bases, and 13 bases lay in between. Per germline, CDR1 ENHRY and CDR2 SYGVKD. CDR3 bases: TGTGCCATCGGGTCGAAGGGGGACACTGAAGCTTTCTTT. Its protein is CAIGSKGDTEAFF.

The rearrangement uses TRBV6-2 or TRBV6-3 and TRBJ2-1, with 9 bases that match TRBD2. Trimming removed 5 bases from V and 8 bases from J; junction bases left unmatched: 4. CDR1 MNHEY and CDR2 SVGEGT come from the germline V gene. The CDR3 sequence is 13 residues long. CDR3 in amino acids: CASSRAGGYEQFF. In DNA form, the CDR3 reads TGTGCCAGCAGTAGAGCGGGGGGATATGAGCAGTTCTTC.

The J gene is TRBJ2-1, the V gene TRBV7-3; possibly TRBD1 or TRBD2 for D (5 bases each). The CDR3 length is 14 residues. Germline CDR1 and CDR2: SGHTA and FQGTGA. V shed 5 bases and J shed 3 bases, with 11 bases lying between them. The CDR3 here is CASSLRDGYNEQFF. For the CDR3, the DNA is TGTGCCAGCAGCCTCCGGGACGGCTACAATGAGCAGTTCTTC.

This clonotype was seen more than once but under ten times. The chain couples TRBV20-1 to TRBJ2-5, with no clear D. Trimming took 3 bases from V and 0 from J, leaving 8 bases between them. Germline CDR1 and CDR2: DFQATT and SNEGSKA (reference sequence). The CDR3 totals 13 residues. Here the CDR3 DNA reads TGCAGTGCTAGCGAAGGATACCAAGAGACCCAGTACTTC. Translating it yields CSASEGYQETQYF.

This clonotype was recorded at least ten times. The CDR3 is CARSTSDKSSYTDTQYF. The DNA for the CDR3 is TGTGCCAGATCGACTAGCGATAAGAGCTCGTACACAGATACGCAGTATTTT. The chain employs TRBV2 and TRBJ2-3, with 8 bases lining up with TRBD2. The germline gives CDR1 SNHLY, CDR2 FYNNEI. With V trimmed by 9 bases and J by 2 bases, 16 bases remained unmatched. There are 17 residues in the CDR3.

This clonotype was detected many times. The V call is TRBV12-3 or TRBV12-4, the J call TRBJ1-1; D gene unclear. This CDR3 is built from 14 residues. Trimming pared 3 bases from V and 0 bases from J, leaving 8 bases between. The chain's CDR3 is CASSFNHLNTEAFF. CDR3 nucleotides: TGTGCCAGCAGTTTTAACCATTTGAACACTGAAGCTTTCTTT.

This clonotype was seen ten or more times. V usage is TRBV28 and J usage is TRBJ1-2; D unresolved. V lost 8 bases, J lost 2 bases, and 9 bases lay in between. Germline V gives CDR1 MDHEN, CDR2 SYDVKM. The CDR3 is 12 amino acids. Here the CDR3 reads CASGSGNYGYTF. For the CDR3, the DNA is TGTGCCAGCGGATCGGGGAACTATGGCTACACCTTC.

A few counts support this clonotype. This chain links TRBV11-3 with TRBJ2-1, with TRBD2 matching 7 bases. Germline V gene lookup returns CDR1 SGHNT and CDR2 YENEEA. The V and J ends lost 6 bases and 4 bases, in that order; junction bases with no gene match: 3. CDR3 size: 13 residues. Here the CDR3 DNA reads TGTGCCAGCAGTCGGGGGGAGTACAATGAGCAGTTCTTC. Residues: CASSRGEYNEQFF.

The chain couples TRBV2 to TRBJ2-3; D not certain. Germline V gives CDR1 SNHLY, CDR2 FYNNEI. The CDR3 is made up of 13 amino acids. V was pared by 4 bases and J by 2 bases, with 7 bases between. CDR3 amino acids: CASSGEITDTQYF. As DNA, the CDR3 is TGTGCCAGCAGTGGAGAAATCACAGATACGCAGTATTTT.

The chain has TRBV5-1 and TRBJ1-1; TRBD1 agrees at 9 bases. This CDR3 has 17 residues. Per germline, CDR1 SGHRS and CDR2 YFSETQ. V shed 0 bases and J 6 bases; nucleotides not matched to a gene: 12. CDR3 loop: CASSLDTHRQGGPEAFF. DNA for the CDR3: TGCGCCAGCAGCTTGGATACGCACCGACAGGGGGGTCCTGAAGCTTTCTTT.

This clonotype showed up just a few times. The V and J genes are TRBV7-3 and TRBJ2-2, with 9 bases aligning to TRBD2. CDR1 and CDR2 from the germline V gene are SGHTA and FQGTGA. The junction had 2 bases not matched to a gene; V was cut back by 5 bases and J by 4 bases. The CDR3 has 14 amino acids. DNA for the CDR3: TGTGCCAGCAGCCGGACTAGCGTCACCGGGGAGCTGTTTTTT. Translation: CASSRTSVTGELFF.

In its sample, this clonotype was seen a few times. This chain connects TRBV20-1 to TRBJ2-3, with D tentatively TRBD2 (6 bases). V gave up 6 bases and J gave up 4 bases, with 17 bases separating them. This CDR3 comprises 14 residues. The V gene's germline CDR1 is DFQATT and CDR2 SNEGSKA (reference sequence). The CDR3 DNA sequence: TGCAGTGCCCTAACGGGGGAGTTGGCAGATACGCAGTATTTT. This translates into CSALTGELADTQYF.

Of note for this clonotype: A much more abundant neighbour one base away suggests this may be a read error. In DNA form, the CDR3 reads TGTGCCAGCAGCGTAGAGGGGAGCTCCTATAATTCACCCCTCCACTTT. The encoded protein is CASSVEGSSYNSPLHF. The chain employs TRBV9 and TRBJ1-6; D may be TRBD1 (5 bases). V was trimmed by 0 bases and J by 0 bases, leaving 7 bases between them. The CDR3 sequence is 16 residues long. Germline V CDR1 and CDR2: SGDLS, YYNGEE. Full variable domain (outside the CDR3, taken from reference TRBV9 and TRBJ1-6): DSGVTQTPKHLITATGQRVTLRCSPRSGDLSVYWYQQSLDQGLQFLIQYYNGEERAKGNILERFSAQQFPDLHSELNLSSLELGDSALYFCASSVEGSSYNSPLHFGNGTRLTVT.

V gene TRBV20-1 combines with J gene TRBJ2-3; 7 bases map to TRBD1. This CDR3 spans 15 amino acids. Germline V gene lookup returns CDR1 DFQATT and CDR2 SNEGSKA (reference sequence). J was trimmed by 0 bases and V by 5 bases; bases with no gene match: 8. The CDR3 DNA reads TGCAGTGCTGAAGACAGGGCGACTAGCACAGATACGCAGTATTTT. It translates to CSAEDRATSTDTQYF.

The sample holds many counts of this clonotype. Written as DNA, the CDR3 is TGTGCCAGCAGGCGACGACAGGGGGGTACCTATGGCTACACCTTC. As protein: CASRRRQGGTYGYTF. V gene TRBV2 combines with J gene TRBJ1-2; 9 bases align to TRBD1. The germline CDR1 and CDR2 sequences are SNHLY and FYNNEI. CDR3 length: 15 residues. Trimming took 6 bases from V and 4 from J; bases not matched to a gene: 9.